These 28 T cell receptor beta chains were all obtained from the same sample, sequenced in a study of blood T cell repertoires in COVID-19. Assay: immunoSEQ multiplex PCR; the TCRdb copy retains only in-frame clones and omits some. The sample includes approximately 220,000 clones, 85% to 90% of them seen just once. The sample taken for sequencing was PBMCs or T cells enriched from blood (not recorded which). Receptor source: a young man who had recovered from COVID-19.

This clone is a singleton in its sample. J is TRBJ1-2 and V is TRBV28, with 7 bases identical to TRBD1. Trimming removed 4 bases from V and 8 bases from J; junction bases left unmatched: 7. This CDR3 comprises 13 residues. Germline-derived CDR1 and CDR2 are MDHEN and SYDVKM. In nucleotides, the CDR3 is TGTGCCAGCAGTTGGGGGACAGCGGAAGGCTACACCTTC. It codes for CASSWGTAEGYTF.

The V gene is TRBV7-2, the J gene TRBJ2-7; D remains ambiguous. The germline V and J ends were trimmed by 1 base and 4 bases, with 8 bases remaining between them. Germline-derived CDR1 and CDR2 are SGHTA and FQGNSA. The CDR3 extends over 13 amino acids. In DNA, the CDR3 is TGTGCCAGCAGCTTAGTCCCCAAATACGAGCAGTACTTC. The encoded protein is CASSLVPKYEQYF.

The sample holds a few counts of this clone. J is TRBJ2-5 and V is TRBV24-1; 8 bases are a match to TRBD2. The CDR3 consists of 19 residues. Germline V gene sequence: CDR1 KGHDR, CDR2 SFDVKD. The junction had 16 bases not matched to a gene; V was cut back by 1 base and J by 4 bases. This CDR3 reads CATSDFRKLSGGVRETQYF. The CDR3 nucleotides read TGTGCCACCAGTGATTTCCGCAAGTTGAGCGGGGGAGTAAGAGAGACCCAGTACTTC.

The CDR3 sequence is CASSYSPGGNTIYF. The CDR3 coding sequence is TGTGCCAGCAGTTACTCGCCAGGGGGAAACACCATATATTTT. This chain links TRBV6-5 with TRBJ1-3; tentative D call: TRBD1 (5 bases). Trimming cost V 0 bases and J 4 bases, with 7 bases left between them. CDR1 is MNHEY, CDR2 SVGAGI, per germline. The CDR3 runs 14 residues.

V gene TRBV7-9 combines with J gene TRBJ2-3, with 7 bases aligning to TRBD1. This CDR3 has 16 residues. Germline CDR1 SEHNR, CDR2 FQNEAQ (reference sequence). V shed 1 base, J shed 3 bases, and the junction held 7 bases outside the gene matches. CDR3: CASSLVDRVMTDTQYF. CDR3 sequence (DNA): TGTGCCAGCAGCTTAGTTGACAGGGTAATGACAGATACGCAGTATTTT.

As for this clone: This sample also contains other DNA sequences that code for the same CDR3. The V gene is TRBV2, the J gene TRBJ1-1; TRBD1 might be the D (5 bases). This CDR3 has 13 amino acids. Germline values: CDR1 SNHLY, CDR2 FYNNEI. Trimming left V 6 bases short and J 1 base short, with 9 bases between. The CDR3, as DNA: TGTGCCAGCAGACAAACAGGGAACACTGAAGCTTTCTTT. Its protein product is CASRQTGNTEAFF.

The chain combines TRBV24-1 with TRBJ2-1; 8 positions match TRBD2. Trimming removed 3 bases from V and 1 base from J; junction bases left unmatched: 4. The CDR3 loop spans 16 amino acids. Germline loops: CDR1 KGHDR, CDR2 SFDVKD. The DNA of the CDR3 is TGTGCCACCAGTGATCGAGCGGGAGATTCCTACAATGAGCAGTTCTTC. The encoded protein is CATSDRAGDSYNEQFF.

This chain connects TRBV28 to TRBJ1-5, with D possibly TRBD1 on 5 matching bases. V lost 4 bases and J 8 bases, leaving 15 bases between the germline ends. CDR1 MDHEN and CDR2 SYDVKM come from the germline V gene. The CDR3 has 14 amino acids. CDR3 sequence reads: CASSSPGGGKPQHF. CDR3 nucleotide sequence: TGTGCCAGCAGTTCACCGGGGGGAGGCAAGCCCCAGCATTTT.

The rearrangement joins TRBV5-1 to TRBJ1-1; D is undetermined. CDR1 is SGHRS and CDR2 is YFSETQ in the germline V gene. V was cut by 5 bases and J by 4 bases, with 6 bases left in between. This CDR3 spans 11 amino acids. The CDR3 nucleotides are TGCGCCAGCAGGATTAGCACTGAAGCTTTCTTT. It encodes CASRISTEAFF.

CDR3 nucleotide sequence: TGCGCCAGCAGCCAACCCCCCGACAGGGTCACATATGGCTACACCTTC. Residues: CASSQPPDRVTYGYTF. The rearrangement joins TRBV4-1 to TRBJ1-2; 7 bases are a match to TRBD1. Germline trimming cut 2 bases from V and 5 bases from J; bases unmatched to any gene: 11. Germline V gene lookup returns CDR1 MGHRA and CDR2 YSYEKL. CDR3 length: 16 amino acids.

The chain joins TRBV7-9 to TRBJ1-2; D uncertain. CDR3 length: 15 residues. Trimming stripped 5 bases from V and 0 bases from J, with 13 bases between. The germline gives CDR1 SEHNR, CDR2 FQNEAQ (reference sequence). The CDR3 protein is CASSPQRAANYGYTF. The CDR3 region has the DNA TGTGCCAGCAGCCCACAGAGGGCAGCTAACTATGGCTACACCTTC.

This clone is a singleton in its sample. This chain joins TRBV30 and TRBJ1-1; D perhaps matches TRBD1 (5 bases). CDR3 length: 12 residues. CDR1 is GTSNPN, CDR2 SVGIG, per germline (reference sequence). The V gene lost 1 base and the J gene lost 4 bases, with 7 bases spanning the gap. The CDR3 sequence: CAWSGGTTEAFF. CDR3 bases: TGTGCCTGGAGTGGCGGGACCACTGAAGCTTTCTTT.

The chain uses TRBV4-3 and TRBJ1-1; a weak D match, TRBD1 (5 bases). Per germline, CDR1 LGHNA and CDR2 YSLEER. CDR3 length equals 13 residues. V lost 5 bases and J 1 base, leaving 8 bases between the germline ends. CDR3 in amino acids: CASSYGGNTEAFF. The CDR3 nucleotides are TGCGCCAGCAGCTACGGGGGGAACACTGAAGCTTTCTTT.

J is TRBJ1-6 and V is TRBV7-6, with D unclear. Trimming shortened V by 5 bases and J by 0 bases, and 17 bases separated the two germline ends. The CDR3 covers 18 residues. Germline CDR1 is SGHVS and CDR2 is FNYEAQ. The CDR3 here is CASSAEAAHSSYNSPLHF. In nucleotides, the CDR3 is TGTGCCAGCAGCGCCGAAGCGGCACATAGCTCCTATAATTCACCCCTCCACTTT. Together with reference TRBV7-6 and TRBJ1-6, the CDR3 gives the full variable domain: GAGVSQSPRYKVTKRGQDVALRCDPISGHVSLYWYRQALGQGPEFLTYFNYEAQQDKSGLPNDRFSAERPEGSISTLTIQRTEQRDSAMYRCASSAEAAHSSYNSPLHFGNGTRLTVT.

The chain joins TRBV18 to TRBJ2-1; 7 bases map to TRBD2. The CDR3 has 17 amino acids. CDR1 KGHSH and CDR2 LQKENI come from the germline V gene. J gave up 5 bases and V 5 bases, and 15 bases lay outside the gene matches. CDR3 residues: CASSRSPSGPPNNEQFF. Here the CDR3 DNA reads TGTGCCAGCTCAAGGTCGCCTAGCGGACCTCCTAACAATGAGCAGTTCTTC.

CDR3 loop: CASSPGFPYGYTF. The CDR3 nucleotides are TGTGCCAGCAGCCCGGGGTTTCCCTATGGCTACACCTTC. The rearrangement uses TRBV12-3 or TRBV12-4 and TRBJ1-2; no definite D call. Trimming removed 6 bases at V and 4 bases at J, with 12 bases between. The CDR3 totals 13 residues.

V and J are TRBV2 and TRBJ1-5, with D possibly being TRBD1 (5 bases). This CDR3 has 13 amino acids. Per germline, CDR1 SNHLY and CDR2 FYNNEI. V lost 6 bases and J lost 3, with 9 bases in between. CDR3 amino acids: CASRGGFNQPQHF. CDR3 in DNA: TGTGCCAGCAGGGGGGGTTTCAATCAGCCCCAGCATTTT.

The chain uses TRBV18 and TRBJ1-2, with TRBD1 matching 7 bases. In germline, CDR1 is KGHSH, CDR2 LQKENI. This CDR3 comprises 15 residues. The ends lost 4 bases at V and 3 bases at J; junction bases unmatched: 8. For the CDR3, the DNA is TGTGCCAGCTCACGTCGACGACAGGGTTACTATGGCTACACCTTC. As protein: CASSRRRQGYYGYTF.

The chain is built from TRBV9 and TRBJ1-1; 11 positions agree with TRBD1. There are 16 residues in the CDR3. In germline, CDR1 is SGDLS, CDR2 YYNGEE. Unmatched junction bases numbered 10, after V lost 3 bases and J lost 6 bases. CDR3 bases: TGTGCCAGCAGCGCTCCGGGACAGGGGGTGATCGCTGAAGCTTTCTTT. As protein: CASSAPGQGVIAEAFF.

This sequence joins TRBV10-2 and TRBJ2-7; weak D call: TRBD2 (6 bases). V lost 7 bases to trimming and J lost 2 bases, with 12 bases between them. This CDR3 is built from 13 residues. CDR1 is WSHSY and CDR2 is SAAADI in the germline V gene. CDR3 protein: CASTPRGAYEQYF. CDR3 DNA sequence: TGCGCCAGCACCCCCCGCGGGGCCTACGAGCAGTACTTC.

The chain recombines TRBV7-2 with TRBJ2-6; 10 bases fit TRBD1. The V gene end was trimmed by 5 bases and the J gene end by 2 bases; junction bases not matched to a gene: 3. Germline lookup yields CDR1 SGHTA and CDR2 FQGNSA. This CDR3 has 16 amino acids. The CDR3 region has the DNA TGTGCCAGCAGCCTAGGGACAGGGGCTGGGGCCAACGTCCTGACTTTC. It codes for CASSLGTGAGANVLTF.

The rearrangement joins TRBV5-1 to TRBJ2-1, with 13 bases fitting TRBD2. Unmatched junction bases numbered 3, after V lost 4 bases and J lost 5 bases. The CDR3 spans 15 residues. Germline V CDR1 and CDR2: SGHRS, YFSETQ. The CDR3 sequence: CASSTGLAGNNEQFF. The CDR3 DNA reads TGCGCCAGCAGCACGGGACTAGCGGGGAACAATGAGCAGTTCTTC.

This clone is a singleton in its sample. The chain links TRBV4-1 to TRBJ1-4; D possibly corresponds to TRBD1 (6 bases). CDR3 length: 16 amino acids. CDR1 and CDR2 (germline): MGHRA, YSYEKL. Trimming cost V 5 bases and J 0 bases, with 13 bases left between them. The CDR3 is CASSSRQAATNEKLFF. CDR3 nucleotides: TGCGCCAGCAGCTCGAGACAGGCTGCAACTAATGAAAAACTGTTTTTT.

The chain joins TRBV9 to TRBJ1-3, with a possible D match to TRBD1 (6 bases). Trimming cost V 0 bases and J 0 bases, with 13 bases left between them. The germline gives CDR1 SGDLS, CDR2 YYNGEE. The CDR3 runs to 17 residues. The chain's CDR3 is CASSVDEGGYSGNTIYF. The CDR3 DNA reads as TGTGCCAGCAGCGTAGATGAAGGGGGATACTCTGGAAACACCATATATTTT.

The CDR3 here is CASSKTSANEQFF. For the CDR3, the DNA is TGTGCCAGCAGCAAAACTAGCGCCAATGAGCAGTTCTTC. The rearrangement joins TRBV7-9 to TRBJ2-1, with 7 nucleotides matching TRBD2. The germline V gene has CDR1 SEHNR and CDR2 FQNEAQ (reference sequence). V lost 5 bases, J lost 6 bases, and 4 bases stayed unmatched. The length of the CDR3 is 13 residues. Complete variable domain (other parts from reference TRBV7-9 and TRBJ2-1): DTGVSQNPRHKITKRGQNVTFRCDPISEHNRLYWYRQTLGQGPEFLTYFQNEAQLEKSRLLSDRFSAERPKGSFSTLEIQRTEQGDSAMYLCASSKTSANEQFFGPGTRLTVL.

This chain joins TRBV2 and TRBJ1-2; the D gene is possibly TRBD1 (5 bases). Germline-derived CDR1 and CDR2 are SNHLY and FYNNEI. The CDR3 spans 16 residues. V shed 8 bases and J shed 5 bases, with 24 bases lying between them. The CDR3 here is CASGLGVGREVYGYTF. The CDR3 coding sequence is TGTGCCAGCGGGCTGGGGGTCGGCAGGGAGGTATATGGCTACACCTTC.

V is TRBV19 and J is TRBJ1-4; 7 bases line up with TRBD1. Germline values: CDR1 LNHDA, CDR2 SQIVND (reference sequence). This CDR3 is 14 amino acids long. Trimming removed 6 bases from V and 6 bases from J; junction bases left unmatched: 7. DNA for the CDR3: TGTGCCAGTAGCCGACTTGACAGGGATGAAAAACTGTTTTTT. This translates into CASSRLDRDEKLFF.

The chain uses TRBV29-1 and TRBJ1-1, with D possibly being TRBD1 (5 bases). The germline CDR1 and CDR2 sequences are SQVTM and ANQGSEA. The CDR3 is made up of 14 amino acids. V was shortened by 4 bases and J by 2 bases, with 14 bases between the two germline ends. The CDR3 bases are TGCAGCGTTGCTCGGGCGACAGCTAACACTGAAGCTTTCTTT. It codes for CSVARATANTEAFF.